The 30 T cell receptor beta chains in this list originate from one sample, sequenced in a study of blood T cell repertoires in COVID-19. Profiled with immunoSEQ multiplex PCR; TCRdb holds only in-frame clones, not every one. The sample includes under 300,000 clones, roughly 88% of them seen just once. Sequencing used PBMCs or T cells enriched from blood (not recorded which). All receptors derive from a woman aged 30 to 39 who had recovered from COVID-19.

This chain links TRBV30 with TRBJ1-1; 7 nucleotides line up with TRBD1. The CDR3 loop spans 15 amino acids. Trimming cost V 3 bases and J 6 bases; bases outside gene matches: 13. CDR1 and CDR2 from the germline V gene are GTSNPN and SVGIG (reference sequence). In DNA, the CDR3 is TGTGCCTGGAGCGAGATTTCGACAGGGCCCGCTGAAGCTTTCTTT. Amino acids: CAWSEISTGPAEAFF.

The gene calls are TRBV9 and TRBJ2-7; 9 bases are a match to TRBD1. This CDR3 is 14 amino acids long. Germline CDR1 reads SGDLS; CDR2 reads YYNGEE. V trimming: 2 bases; J trimming: 4 bases; junction bases outside the gene matches: 4. This CDR3 is CASSVGQGLYEQYF. In DNA, the CDR3 is TGTGCCAGCAGCGTCGGACAGGGGTTGTACGAGCAGTACTTC.

The chain has TRBV27 and TRBJ2-3; TRBD2 might be the D (5 bases). The CDR3 consists of 14 residues. V lost 5 bases and J lost 6, with 15 bases in between. CDR1 and CDR2 from the germline V gene are MNHEY and SMNVEV (reference sequence). CDR3 nucleotides: TGTGCCAGCAGTCGGGTGGGAGCAGAGGATACGCAGTATTTT. It translates to CASSRVGAEDTQYF.

This sequence joins TRBV19 and TRBJ1-4, with D uncertain. The CDR3 is 13 amino acids. CDR1 and CDR2 (germline): LNHDA, SQIVND (reference sequence). Trimming stripped 5 bases from V and 4 bases from J, with 8 bases between. DNA for the CDR3: TGTGCCAGTAGTGAGGGCTTTAATGAAAAACTGTTTTTT. Translation: CASSEGFNEKLFF.

The gene calls are TRBV11-2 and TRBJ1-1, with D tentatively TRBD1 (6 bases). The CDR3 covers 16 residues. V was cut by 1 base and J by 1 base, with 13 bases left in between. Germline V gene lookup returns CDR1 SGHAT and CDR2 FQNNGV. The CDR3 DNA is TGTGCCAGCAGCTTAGTCTCCAGGGGCCGGAACACTGAAGCTTTCTTT. Translation gives CASSLVSRGRNTEAFF. The variable domain in full, completed from reference TRBV11-2 and TRBJ1-1, reads EAGVAQSPRYKIIEKRQSVAFWCNPISGHATLYWYQQILGQGPKLLIQFQNNGVVDDSQLPKDRFSAERLKGVDSTLKIQPAKLEDSAVYLCASSLVSRGRNTEAFFGQGTRLTVV.

V is TRBV19 and J is TRBJ1-6; perhaps TRBD1 as D (5 bases). The CDR3 runs to 15 residues. Germline CDR1 and CDR2: LNHDA and SQIVND (reference sequence). The V end lost 3 bases, the J end lost 9 bases, and 15 bases lay between the germline ends. The CDR3 reads CASSIQGLGVSPLHF. The CDR3 DNA reads as TGTGCCAGTAGTATCCAGGGCCTTGGGGTTTCACCCCTCCACTTT.

The chain's CDR3 is CASSLGGQFSYEQYF. DNA for the CDR3: TGTGCCAGCAGTTTGGGCGGACAGTTTTCCTACGAGCAGTACTTC. The chain joins TRBV28 to TRBJ2-7; possible D gene TRBD1, 6 bases. V was pared by 3 bases and J by 1 base, with 13 bases between. From germline, CDR1 is MDHEN and CDR2 SYDVKM. The CDR3 runs 15 residues.

The chain has TRBV5-1 and TRBJ2-5; 9 bases match TRBD2. The J segment lost 5 bases and the V segment lost 4 bases, leaving 9 bases of the junction unmatched. The CDR3 extends over 15 amino acids. Germline loops: CDR1 SGHRS, CDR2 YFSETQ. CDR3 protein: CASSELAGLGETQYF. DNA of the CDR3: TGCGCCAGCAGCGAGCTAGCGGGGTTGGGGGAGACCCAGTACTTC.

This chain links TRBV5-1 with TRBJ2-1; the match to TRBD2 covers 9 bases. This CDR3 region has 17 residues. Germline V gives CDR1 SGHRS, CDR2 YFSETQ. After removal of 2 bases from V and 8 bases from J, the junction contained 14 bases not matched to a gene. CDR3 protein: CASSLRNPGLANHEQFF. As DNA, the CDR3 is TGCGCCAGCAGCTTAAGAAATCCGGGACTAGCTAACCATGAGCAGTTCTTC.

There are a few counts of this clone. The chain has TRBV7-8 and TRBJ1-2; 7 bases are a match to TRBD1. Trimming took 5 bases from V and 3 from J; bases not matched to a gene: 15. Germline V gene lookup returns CDR1 SGHVS and CDR2 FQNEAQ. The CDR3 is made up of 17 amino acids. For the CDR3, the DNA is TGTGCCAGCAGCCCCACGTCTCTGACCCAGGGGGACTATGGCTACACCTTC. It encodes CASSPTSLTQGDYGYTF.

J is TRBJ2-1 and V is TRBV29-1, with 9 bases identical to TRBD2. With V trimmed by 4 bases and J by 6 bases, 4 bases remained unmatched. The CDR3 is 13 residues long. The V gene's germline CDR1 is SQVTM and CDR2 ANQGSEA. CDR3 nucleotides: TGCAGCGTTGGCGGGGGGGCTGTCAATGAGCAGTTCTTC. Translated, it gives CSVGGGAVNEQFF.

The chain links TRBV18 to TRBJ2-5; weak D call: TRBD2 (7 bases). The ends were cut back, 4 bases at V and 3 bases at J, with 15 bases in the middle. The CDR3 length is 15 residues. CDR1 is KGHSH, CDR2 LQKENI, per germline. The DNA of the CDR3 is TGTGCCAGCTCACTACTCACAGGGAGGGAAGAGACCCAGTACTTC. It encodes CASSLLTGREETQYF.

The sample holds one count of this clone. The CDR3 here is CASSFETVARFSEQYF. The CDR3 bases are TGTGCCAGCAGTTTTGAGACCGTTGCTAGGTTTAGCGAGCAGTACTTC. The chain carries TRBV27 and TRBJ2-7; D is unclear. The CDR3 is made up of 16 amino acids. V lost 3 bases to trimming and J lost 6 bases, with 21 bases between them. CDR1 and CDR2 from the germline V gene are MNHEY and SMNVEV (reference sequence).

The chain has TRBV20-1 and TRBJ2-7, with D tentatively TRBD2 (5 bases). CDR1 DFQATT and CDR2 SNEGSKA come from the germline V gene (reference sequence). The CDR3 runs to 14 residues. V was pared by 3 bases and J by 7 bases, with 19 bases between. The CDR3: CSASGGSWVMEQYF. Here the CDR3 DNA reads TGCAGTGCTAGTGGAGGCTCCTGGGTAATGGAGCAGTACTTC.

The chain employs TRBV7-9 and TRBJ2-1; TRBD2 matches at 10 bases. This CDR3 comprises 14 residues. Germline CDR1 reads SEHNR; CDR2 reads FQNEAQ (reference sequence). Germline trimming cut 4 bases from V and 7 bases from J; bases unmatched to any gene: 4. CDR3 bases: TGTGCCAGCAGCTCAGAGCGGGGGGGTAATGAGCAGTTCTTC. Translating it yields CASSSERGGNEQFF.

The rearrangement links TRBV6-4 to TRBJ2-3, with D maybe TRBD1 (6 bases). Germline CDR1 and CDR2: MRHNA and SNTAGT. The CDR3 has 13 residues. V shed 6 bases and J shed 8 bases, with 15 bases lying between them. The CDR3 loop is CASSEEQGGTQYF. In DNA form, the CDR3 reads TGTGCCAGCAGCGAAGAACAGGGCGGTACGCAGTATTTT.

This chain connects TRBV9 to TRBJ2-1; 8 nucleotides agree with TRBD2. The J segment lost 9 bases and the V segment lost 3 bases, leaving 20 bases of the junction unmatched. The length of the CDR3 is 18 residues. Germline-derived CDR1 and CDR2 are SGDLS and YYNGEE. CDR3: CASSARPGPSGRRSEQFF. The CDR3 coding sequence is TGTGCCAGCAGCGCCCGTCCAGGGCCTAGCGGGCGCAGAAGTGAGCAGTTCTTC.

This clone was detected a few times. Other DNA sequences from this sample encode an identical CDR3 as well. J is TRBJ2-7 and V is TRBV27; D possibly corresponds to TRBD2 (6 bases). CDR3 length equals 12 residues. Looked up from germline, CDR1 is MNHEY and CDR2 is SMNVEV (reference sequence). The V end was cut by 2 bases, the J end by 7 bases, with 9 bases between. CDR3 residues: CASSLPGGEQYF. The CDR3 DNA reads as TGTGCCAGCAGTTTACCCGGAGGGGAGCAGTACTTC.

The chain carries TRBV11-3 and TRBJ2-3; unclear D gene. The CDR3 is made up of 13 amino acids. V shed 4 bases and J shed 2 bases, with 7 bases lying between them. Germline V gene lookup returns CDR1 SGHNT and CDR2 YENEEA. The CDR3 protein is CASSSGFTDTQYF. The DNA for the CDR3 is TGTGCCAGCAGCTCAGGCTTCACAGATACGCAGTATTTT.

This clone occurred once. The chain carries TRBV18 and TRBJ2-7; D is undetermined. CDR1 and CDR2 (germline): KGHSH, LQKENI. This CDR3 comprises 12 residues. The V end was cut by 2 bases, the J end by 5 bases, with 7 bases between. Here the CDR3 DNA reads TGTGCCAGCTCACCAATCCCAGACGAGCAGTACTTC. This sequence encodes CASSPIPDEQYF.

The chain is built from TRBV7-9 and TRBJ2-7; 10 positions match TRBD1. The germline gives CDR1 SEHNR, CDR2 FQNEAQ (reference sequence). V trimming: 4 bases; J trimming: 5 bases; junction bases outside the gene matches: 5. The CDR3 has 14 residues. CDR3 region: CASSWGQGNNEQYF. The CDR3 bases are TGTGCCAGCAGCTGGGGACAGGGGAATAACGAGCAGTACTTC.

CDR3 nucleotides: TGTGCCAGCAGCTTGGGGTACGGTTATAGCAATCAGCCCCAGCATTTT. This gives the protein CASSLGYGYSNQPQHF. The V gene is TRBV5-6, the J gene TRBJ1-5; D unclear. The CDR3 is made up of 16 amino acids. The V end was cut by 0 bases, the J end by 0 bases, with 10 bases between. Germline CDR1 and CDR2: SGHDT and YYEEEE.

The chain recombines TRBV19 with TRBJ1-2, with 8 nucleotides matching TRBD1. After removal of 10 bases from V and 2 bases from J, the junction contained 9 bases not matched to a gene. The CDR3 runs 14 residues. Per the germline V gene, CDR1 is LNHDA and CDR2 is SQIVND (reference sequence). CDR3 amino acids: CATKDRGRNYGYTF. The CDR3 DNA reads TGTGCCACCAAAGACAGGGGACGGAACTATGGCTACACCTTC.

This chain links TRBV7-9 with TRBJ1-1; D is unclear. This CDR3 is 14 amino acids long. Trimming removed 2 bases at V and 1 base at J, with 8 bases between. From germline, CDR1 is SEHNR and CDR2 FQNEAQ (reference sequence). The CDR3 DNA is TGTGCCAGCAGCTTAACGGAGGGGAACACTGAAGCTTTCTTT. It yields the protein CASSLTEGNTEAFF.

The V and J genes are TRBV11-3 and TRBJ2-4; D perhaps matches TRBD2 (6 bases). Per germline, CDR1 SGHNT and CDR2 YENEEA. The V gene lost 3 bases and the J gene lost 1 base, with 7 bases spanning the gap. The CDR3 length is 14 residues. The CDR3 reads CASSFRGAKNIQYF. CDR3 coding DNA: TGTGCCAGCAGCTTTCGGGGGGCCAAAAACATTCAGTACTTC.

This CDR3 reads CASSPSPAAHSTDTQYF. The CDR3 nucleotides read TGCGCCAGCAGCCCTAGCCCAGCGGCCCATAGCACAGATACGCAGTATTTT. V gene TRBV4-1 combines with J gene TRBJ2-3; D perhaps matches TRBD2 (5 bases). Germline V CDR1 and CDR2: MGHRA, YSYEKL. There are 17 residues in the CDR3. V was cut by 4 bases and J by 0 bases, with 17 bases left in between.

The chain joins TRBV28 to TRBJ1-2; TRBD1 is a possible D gene (6 bases). Germline V gene data show CDR1 as MDHEN and CDR2 as SYDVKM. CDR3 size: 13 residues. Trimming left V 6 bases short and J 2 bases short, with 10 bases between. The CDR3 reads CASRPGTNYGYTF. CDR3 DNA: TGTGCCAGCAGACCGGGGACAAACTATGGCTACACCTTC.

The V gene is TRBV2, the J gene TRBJ1-5, with D possibly being TRBD1 (5 bases). Germline V gives CDR1 SNHLY, CDR2 FYNNEI. Trimming took off 9 bases at V and 3 bases at J, with 15 bases between the two ends. This CDR3 is built from 14 residues. CDR3: CASTQQVSNQPQHF. The CDR3 coding sequence is TGTGCCAGTACCCAACAGGTTTCCAATCAGCCCCAGCATTTT.

This rearrangement joins TRBV29-1 to TRBJ2-3; no firm D call. The CDR3 is made up of 14 amino acids. The V and J ends lost 4 bases and 0 bases respectively, with 11 bases between them. Germline CDR1 reads SQVTM; CDR2 reads ANQGSEA. The DNA of the CDR3 is TGCAGCGTTGTCACGACACAAAGCACAGATACGCAGTATTTT. This gives the protein CSVVTTQSTDTQYF.

There are a few counts of this clone. The V gene is TRBV12-3 or TRBV12-4, the J gene TRBJ1-4, with a tentative D call TRBD1 (5 bases). The CDR3 is made up of 13 amino acids. With 3 bases removed from V and 8 bases from J, the gap between germline ends came to 10 bases. The chain's CDR3 is CASSLAGMEKLFF. In DNA, the CDR3 is TGTGCCAGCAGTTTGGCAGGGATGGAAAAACTGTTTTTT.